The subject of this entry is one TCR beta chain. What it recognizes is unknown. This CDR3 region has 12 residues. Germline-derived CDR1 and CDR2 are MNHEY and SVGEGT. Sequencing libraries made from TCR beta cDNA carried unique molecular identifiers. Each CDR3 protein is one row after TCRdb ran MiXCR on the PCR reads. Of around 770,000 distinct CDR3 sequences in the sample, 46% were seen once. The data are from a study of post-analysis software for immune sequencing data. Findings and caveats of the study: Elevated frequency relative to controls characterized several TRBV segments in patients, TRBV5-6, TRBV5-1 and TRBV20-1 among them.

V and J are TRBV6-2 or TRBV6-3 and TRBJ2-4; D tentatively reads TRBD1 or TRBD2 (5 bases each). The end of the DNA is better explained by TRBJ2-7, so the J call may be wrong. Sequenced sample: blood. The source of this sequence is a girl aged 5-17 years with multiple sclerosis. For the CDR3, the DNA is TGTGCCAGCACTAGGGGAGCCTACGAGCAGTACTTC. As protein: CASTRGAYEQYF.